These 4 T cell receptor beta chains came from one sample sequenced in a study of molecular identifiers for immune sequencing clone quantification. One entry per CDR3 protein results from TCRdb running MiXCR on the PCR reads. The sample shows over 300,000 distinct CDR3 sequences, 24% of them seen only once. The sample comprised naive CD8+ T cells from blood, with Jurkat cell RNA spiked in. This sample's subset: FACS-sorted CD8+CD4-CCR7+CD45RA+ naive T cells. All receptors derive from a human donor in good health. Some libraries in this study had Jurkat cell RNA spiked in.

With regard to this clonotype: Sequence at one end of the junction differs from germline and may be a read error. The V and J genes are TRBV7-9 and TRBJ2-3; D is undetermined. CDR1 SEHNR and CDR2 FQNEAQ come from the germline V gene (reference sequence). The CDR3 is made up of 14 amino acids. The CDR3 DNA reads TGTGCCGGCAGCCCCGGACGGACCACAGATACGCAGTATTTT. Translated: CAGSPGRTTDTQYF.

For this clonotype: A read error may explain this, as a much larger clone is one base away. The chain combines TRBV7-9 with TRBJ1-2, with D uncertain. Germline CDR1 is SEHNR and CDR2 is FQNEAQ (reference sequence). The CDR3 has 13 amino acids. CDR3 amino acids: CASSSLDENGFTF. The CDR3 DNA is TGTGCCAGCAGCTCACTAGACGAAAATGGCTTCACCTTC. Full variable domain (outside the CDR3, taken from reference TRBV7-9 and TRBJ1-2): DTGVSQNPRHKITKRGQNVTFRCDPISEHNRLYWYRQTLGQGPEFLTYFQNEAQLEKSRLLSDRFSAERPKGSFSTLEIQRTEQGDSAMYLCASSSLDENGFTFGSGTRLTVV.

The genes are TRBV6-2 or TRBV6-3 and TRBJ2-2, with no clear D. Germline lookup yields CDR1 MNHEY and CDR2 SVGEGT. Trimming stripped 10 bases from V and 4 bases from J, with 13 bases between. This CDR3 is built from 13 residues. CDR3 sequence: CATDTCGTGELFF. In DNA form, the CDR3 reads TGTGCCACTGACACCTGTGGCACCGGGGAGCTGTTTTTT.

The chain combines TRBV13 with TRBJ2-7, with 11 bases that match TRBD2. From germline, CDR1 is PRHDT and CDR2 FYEKMQ (reference sequence). This CDR3 region has 15 residues. Germline trimming cut 4 bases from V and 1 base from J; bases unmatched to any gene: 3. The CDR3 DNA follows: TGTGCCAGCAGCTCGGGACTAGCGGCATCCTACGAGCAGTACTTC. Translation gives CASSSGLAASYEQYF.